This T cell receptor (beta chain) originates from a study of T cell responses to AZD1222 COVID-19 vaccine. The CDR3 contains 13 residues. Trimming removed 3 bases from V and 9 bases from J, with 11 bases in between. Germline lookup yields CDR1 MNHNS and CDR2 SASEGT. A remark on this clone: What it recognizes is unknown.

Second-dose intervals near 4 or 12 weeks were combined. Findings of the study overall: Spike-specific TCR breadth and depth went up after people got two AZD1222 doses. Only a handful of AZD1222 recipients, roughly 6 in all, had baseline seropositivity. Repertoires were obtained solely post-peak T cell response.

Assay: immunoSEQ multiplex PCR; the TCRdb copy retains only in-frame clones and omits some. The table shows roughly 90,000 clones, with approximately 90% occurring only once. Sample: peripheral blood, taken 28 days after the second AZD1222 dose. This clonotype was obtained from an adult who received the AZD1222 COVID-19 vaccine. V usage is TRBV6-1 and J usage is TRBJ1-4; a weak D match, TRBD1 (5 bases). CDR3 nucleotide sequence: TGTGCCAGCAGTGATAGGGGATTGAAAAAACTGTTTTTT. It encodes CASSDRGLKKLFF.